The 14 T cell receptor beta chains listed next were all sequenced from one sample in a study of CD8 T cells in Susac syndrome. Reverse transcription of about 0.45 to 1 ug RNA was carried out with random hexamers. MiXCR, applied by TCRdb to the immunoSEQ multiplex PCR reads, yields one record per CDR3 protein. The sample consists of about 66,000 distinct CDR3 sequences, around 95% of them appearing once. Sample: CD8+ T cells from PBMCs. The receptors were gathered from a human donor with multiple sclerosis.

The chain joins TRBV4-1 to TRBJ2-7; 10 positions agree with TRBD1. The germline CDR1 and CDR2 sequences are MGHRA and YSYEKL. The CDR3 is 16 residues long. Unmatched junction bases numbered 10, after V lost 5 bases and J lost 3 bases. The CDR3 DNA reads as TGCGCCAGCAGCTTTAAGCCGGGACAGGGGTTCTACGAGCAGTACTTC. It encodes CASSFKPGQGFYEQYF.

V gene TRBV28 combines with J gene TRBJ2-3, with TRBD2 identical over 7 bases. V gave up 6 bases and J gave up 3 bases; unmatched junction bases: 9. The CDR3 consists of 15 residues. Germline V gives CDR1 MDHEN, CDR2 SYDVKM. The CDR3 region is CASRGGFGGTDTQYF. In DNA, the CDR3 is TGTGCCAGCAGGGGGGGGTTCGGCGGGACAGATACGCAGTATTTT.

The chain links TRBV7-9 to TRBJ2-5, with 9 bases lining up with TRBD2. J gave up 4 bases and V 5 bases, and 5 bases lay outside the gene matches. Germline-derived CDR1 and CDR2 are SEHNR and FQNEAQ (reference sequence). The CDR3 has 14 residues. CDR3 in amino acids: CASSPTSGTETQYF. The CDR3, as DNA: TGTGCCAGCAGCCCGACTAGCGGAACAGAGACCCAGTACTTC.

The chain uses TRBV25-1 and TRBJ2-3; D uncertain. Trimming left V 3 bases short and J 2 bases short, with 9 bases between. This CDR3 has 14 amino acids. CDR1 MGHDK and CDR2 SYGVNS come from the germline V gene. The CDR3 region has the DNA TGTGCCAGCAGTGACTTTCTTTCCACAGATACGCAGTATTTT. Amino acids: CASSDFLSTDTQYF.

This rearrangement joins TRBV7-3 to TRBJ1-1, with D hard to call. The germline V and J ends were trimmed by 2 bases and 5 bases, with 9 bases remaining between them. Germline CDR1 reads SGHTA; CDR2 reads FQGTGA. This CDR3 has 13 amino acids. This CDR3 is CASSLEAATEAFF. CDR3 sequence (DNA): TGTGCCAGCAGCTTAGAGGCAGCTACTGAAGCTTTCTTT.

The V call is TRBV6-5, the J call TRBJ1-2; TRBD1 matches 8 bases. Trimming removed 5 bases from V and 8 bases from J; junction bases left unmatched: 7. The germline CDR1 and CDR2 sequences are MNHEY and SVGAGI. The CDR3 sequence is 13 residues long. The CDR3 nucleotides are TGTGCCAGCAGTGGTGCAGGGGGCTTAGGCTACACCTTC. Amino acids: CASSGAGGLGYTF.

Here the CDR3 DNA reads TGTGCCAGCAGTCATCGGACAGGGTACAATGAGCAGTTCTTC. This sequence encodes CASSHRTGYNEQFF. The chain couples TRBV2 to TRBJ2-1; 8 bases line up with TRBD1. The V gene end was trimmed by 5 bases and the J gene end by 4 bases; junction bases not matched to a gene: 4. Per the germline V gene, CDR1 is SNHLY and CDR2 is FYNNEI. The CDR3 runs 14 residues.

V gene TRBV29-1 combines with J gene TRBJ1-4; no firm D call. The CDR3 consists of 14 residues. Per germline, CDR1 SQVTM and CDR2 ANQGSEA. V was shortened by 6 bases and J by 2 bases, with 13 bases between the two germline ends. Here the CDR3 reads CSVRKVDTNEKLFF. In DNA, the CDR3 is TGCAGCGTCCGAAAGGTAGACACTAATGAAAAACTGTTTTTT.

This clonotype showed up just once. The chain links TRBV5-6 to TRBJ2-7, with TRBD1 identical over 7 bases. The V and J ends lost 4 bases and 4 bases, in that order; junction bases with no gene match: 2. Germline V CDR1 and CDR2: SGHDT, YYEEEE. This CDR3 has 12 amino acids. Here the CDR3 reads CASSMDRYEQYF. The CDR3 nucleotides are TGTGCCAGCAGCATGGACAGGTACGAGCAGTACTTC. Using reference TRBV5-6 and TRBJ2-7 for the parts outside the CDR3, the full variable domain is DAGVTQSPTHLIKTRGQQVTLRCSPKSGHDTVSWYQQALGQGPQFIFQYYEEEERQRGNFPDRFSGHQFPNYSSELNVNALLLGDSALYLCASSMDRYEQYFGPGTRLTVT.

The genes are TRBV2 and TRBJ1-2; 8 bases line up with TRBD1. This CDR3 contains 15 residues. Germline CDR1 and CDR2: SNHLY and FYNNEI. The J segment lost 3 bases and the V segment lost 2 bases, leaving 5 bases of the junction unmatched. The CDR3, as DNA: TGTGCCAGCAGTGAAACCGCAGGGGGCCACTATGGCTACACCTTC. Protein sequence: CASSETAGGHYGYTF.

CDR3 sequence: CASSVGTSGIGGAQYF. CDR3 DNA: TGTGCCAGCAGCGTGGGGACTAGCGGGATTGGAGGTGCGCAGTATTTT. This chain links TRBV5-6 with TRBJ2-3; 13 bases fit TRBD2. Losses at the gene ends were 4 bases for V and 10 bases for J; bases not matched to a gene: 12. Germline V gene sequence: CDR1 SGHDT, CDR2 YYEEEE. The CDR3 runs to 16 residues.

The chain couples TRBV20-1 to TRBJ2-7; 7 bases map to TRBD1. The CDR3 is 14 amino acids. Looked up from germline, CDR1 is DFQATT and CDR2 is SNEGSKA (reference sequence). The V gene end was trimmed by 5 bases and the J gene end by 4 bases; junction bases not matched to a gene: 11. The CDR3 sequence is CSALRGQAGYEQYF. The CDR3, as DNA: TGCAGTGCTCTTAGGGGGCAGGCCGGGTACGAGCAGTACTTC.

The rearrangement joins TRBV15 to TRBJ2-3; 11 bases map to TRBD1. Trimming took 3 bases from V and 14 from J; bases not matched to a gene: 10. CDR1 and CDR2 (germline): LNHNV, YYDKDF (reference sequence). The CDR3 covers 14 residues. DNA of the CDR3: TGTGCCACCAGCAGCATTGGGACAGGGGGATTGTTGTATTTT. Protein product: CATSSIGTGGLLYF. The whole variable domain, remainder taken from reference TRBV15 and TRBJ2-3, is DAMVIQNPRYQVTQFGKPVTLSCSQTLNHNVMYWYQQKSSQAPKLLFHYYDKDFNNEADTPDNFQSRRPNTSFCFLDIRSPGLGDTAMYLCATSSIGTGGLLYFGPGTRLTVL.

This chain links TRBV27 with TRBJ2-7; 7 bases are shared with TRBD1. This CDR3 contains 13 residues. CDR1 and CDR2 (germline): MNHEY, SMNVEV (reference sequence). Trimming removed 8 bases from V and 2 bases from J; junction bases left unmatched: 6. The CDR3 sequence is CASAGQDAYEQYF. The CDR3 DNA reads as TGTGCCAGCGCTGGACAGGATGCCTACGAGCAGTACTTC.